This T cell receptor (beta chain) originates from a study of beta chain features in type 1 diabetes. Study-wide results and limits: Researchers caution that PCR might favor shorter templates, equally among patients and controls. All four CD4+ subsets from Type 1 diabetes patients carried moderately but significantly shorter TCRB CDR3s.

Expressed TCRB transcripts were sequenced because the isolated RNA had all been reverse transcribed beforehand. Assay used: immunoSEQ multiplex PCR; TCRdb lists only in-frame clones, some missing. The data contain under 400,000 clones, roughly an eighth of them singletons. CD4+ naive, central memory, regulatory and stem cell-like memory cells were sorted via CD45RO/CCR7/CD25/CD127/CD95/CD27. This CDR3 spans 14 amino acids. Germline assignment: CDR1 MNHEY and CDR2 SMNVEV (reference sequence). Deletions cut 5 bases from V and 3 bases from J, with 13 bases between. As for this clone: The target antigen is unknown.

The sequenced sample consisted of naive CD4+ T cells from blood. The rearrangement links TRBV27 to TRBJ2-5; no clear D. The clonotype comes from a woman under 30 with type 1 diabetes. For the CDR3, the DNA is TGTGCCAGCAGTGTTACAGCACCAAAAGAGACCCAGTACTTC. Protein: CASSVTAPKETQYF.